This is a list of T cell receptor beta chains from one sample in a study of technical replicates of blood from several donors. Data came from immunoSEQ multiplex PCR; TCRdb stores just in-frame clones and leaves some out. The top ten hold around 4% of the sample, which has 50,000 or so clones, around 90% seen once. The sequenced material came from PBMCs. These receptor sequences come from a human donor in good health. Some clones in this sample may be carry-over from other donors' samples. Both conserved end residues are part of each CDR3. D genes are given only for firm matches. Where a row states a size, it is once, few, many or the class of an expanded clone; other rows omit it.

V	size	D	J	length	CDR3	DNA
TRBV5-1	NA	TRBD1	TRBJ2-7	21	CASSFFPLGQGASQTSYEQYF	TGCGCCAGCAGCTTTTTCCCACTCGGCCAGGGGGCTTCTCAAACTTCCTACGAGCAGTACTTC
TRBV27	NA	TRBD1	TRBJ1-2	16	CASSSSRDRANYGYTF	TGTGCCAGCAGTTCATCCCGGGACAGGGCTAACTATGGCTACACCTTC
TRBV11-1	NA	NA	TRBJ1-1	11	CASSSTGKAFF	TGTGCCAGCAGCTCCACAGGGAAAGCTTTCTTT
TRBV15	NA	NA	TRBJ2-1	15	CATSRRLALYNEQFF	TGTGCCACCAGCAGACGATTGGCCCTCTACAATGAGCAGTTCTTC
TRBV2	NA	NA	TRBJ1-2	13	CASSGGPPDGYTF	TGTGCCAGCTCGGGGGGCCCTCCGGATGGCTACACCTTC
TRBV6-5	few	TRBD1	TRBJ1-1	15	CASSYAGQANTEAFF	TGTGCCAGCAGTTACGCGGGACAGGCTAACACTGAAGCTTTCTTT
TRBV6-5	NA	TRBD2	TRBJ2-7	13	CASSTTGGSEQYF	TGTGCCAGCAGTACAACGGGGGGGAGCGAGCAGTACTTC
TRBV5-1	NA	NA	TRBJ2-5	13	CASSLGGRETQYF	TGCGCCAGCAGCTTGGGGGGCAGAGAGACCCAGTACTTC
TRBV18	NA	TRBD1	TRBJ2-7	17	CASSPGQGNTGSYEQYF	TGTGCCAGCTCACCGGGACAGGGGAATACTGGCTCCTACGAGCAGTACTTC
TRBV5-5	once	TRBD1	TRBJ1-1	15	CASSPPGGMNTEAFF	TGTGCCAGCAGCCCCCCAGGGGGGATGAACACTGAAGCTTTCTTT
TRBV6-5	NA	NA	TRBJ1-1	14	CASSYGGPNTEAFF	TGTGCCAGCAGTTACGGGGGCCCGAACACTGAAGCTTTCTTT